A selection of T cell receptor beta chains follows, all from one sample in a study of long-term antiretroviral therapy in people with HIV. TCRdb keeps only in-frame clones here, not all; method: immunoSEQ multiplex PCR. This sample has 30,000 or so clones, with about 85% found just once. Sequenced here: unsorted PBMCs, sampled 3 years after starting antiretroviral therapy. The receptors originated from a man in his forties with HIV. The conserved cysteine and the conserved F or W are not part of the CDR3 here.

TRBV5-1	TRBJ2-1	ASSSGTSGGKNEQF
TRBV5-5	TRBJ2-2	ASSLGLLTGELF
TRBV11-2	TRBJ2-1	ASSLDWGGANEQF
TRBV5-1	TRBJ1-1	ASSLDLERVAF
TRBV5-1	TRBJ2-3	ASSLGRLASDTQY
TRBV5-1	TRBJ1-3	ASSATGGASGNTIY
TRBV18	TRBJ2-7	ASQRDSSYEQY
TRBV6-1	TRBJ1-1	ASSPRQGTNTEAF
TRBV7-8	TRBJ1-1	ASSSGQNTEAF
TRBV5-8	TRBJ1-2	ASSLFGVGTRYGYT
TRBV7-9	TRBJ2-2	ASSLRAEGNTGELF
TRBV7-9	TRBJ2-1	ASSSGTSGTYNEQF
TRBV6-6	TRBJ2-1	ASSFILRTGNNEQF
TRBV5-1	TRBJ2-5	ASSKGLAGADKTQY
TRBV9	TRBJ2-1	ASSVGTGSEQF
TRBV15	TRBJ1-5	ATSRAGVSNQPQH
TRBV28	TRBJ1-2	ASSLQGGVGYT
TRBV19	TRBJ2-5	ASSTRGTSAETQY
TRBV27	TRBJ2-1	ASSRYNEQF
TRBV5-1	TRBJ2-7	ASSLGTTSTEQY
TRBV10-2	TRBJ2-3	ASSETVTDTQY
TRBV6-5	TRBJ2-7	ASSYSRQDTYEQY
TRBV7-8	TRBJ1-3	ASSLSGAGNTIY
TRBV19	TRBJ2-5	ASSPTGVDVETQY
TRBV30	TRBJ1-1	AWTRGRHTEAF
TRBV5-1	TRBJ2-1	ASSLGLAGASYNEQF
TRBV30	TRBJ2-7	AWTTTLLKAYEQY
TRBV6-5	TRBJ2-3	ASSEDPSTDTQY
TRBV6-5	TRBJ2-6	ASSLGLTGANVLT
TRBV29-1	TRBJ1-1	SVEYFDMTTRGTEAF
TRBV9	TRBJ2-2	ASSLVTGELF
TRBV9	TRBJ1-6	ASSRNENSPLH
TRBV2	TRBJ1-2	ASSEATAVDGYT
TRBV25-1	TRBJ1-4	ASSENRGGGNEKLF
TRBV10-3	TRBJ1-1	AISESTSGPAADTEAF
TRBV2	TRBJ1-3	ASKGGLSSGNTIY
TRBV19	TRBJ2-1	ASSLGLADSSYNEQF
TRBV11-2	TRBJ2-3	ASSPLVREGTDTQY
TRBV9	TRBJ2-7	ASSVDAQSSYEQY
TRBV19	TRBJ2-7	ASSKAYSYEQY
TRBV2	TRBJ2-7	ASSVGTGSYEQY
TRBV7-9	TRBJ2-3	ASSLGLTRGSGSTDTQY
TRBV7-9	TRBJ2-5	ASSLLGQGAQETQY
TRBV30	TRBJ1-4	AWSVGYRNEKLF
TRBV7-9	TRBJ1-2	ASSDQYGYT
TRBV18	TRBJ2-3	ASSWTGRIGVSTDTQY
TRBV2	TRBJ2-1	ASSEPPQAPSSYNEQF
TRBV5-6	TRBJ2-1	ALALAEYNEQF
TRBV4-2	TRBJ2-3	ASSPEVGQLTDTQY
TRBV18	TRBJ2-7	ASSRLQTGIYEQY
TRBV2	TRBJ2-1	ASSYRSSYNEQF
TRBV12-5	TRBJ1-5	ASGPAGGPLGPQH